The clone carrying this TCR beta chain was observed at least ten times. These data come from a study of human T cells and chemical hapten exposure. On the study more broadly: Per-sample TCR yield variability stemmed mainly from small pooled library volume differences.

V shed 3 bases and J 5 bases; nucleotides not matched to a gene: 8. There are 18 residues in the CDR3. Germline CDR1 reads SGHTA; CDR2 reads FQGNSA. Time point described: patch test 1, 2 weeks after DPC sensitization. The sample's treatment: therapeutic diphenylcyclopropenone sensitization with weekly scalp DPC. The library tagged individual cDNA molecules with unique molecular identifiers. Original methodology: Per sample, the median was about 95,000 TCRs, with values from about 24,000 to 680,000. One entry per CDR3 protein results from TCRdb running MiXCR on the RACE reads. The authors' filters were not applied to this entry. The profile shows 65,000 to 85,000 distinct CDR3 sequences, around 11% of them singletons.

This TCR was recovered from a woman between 55 and 75 years old with alopecia areata. Some clones in this sample may be carry-over from other donors' samples. The specimen comprised whole blood, sampled in connection with sensitization to the hapten diphenylcyclopropenone (DPC). This chain connects TRBV7-2 to TRBJ2-3; 16 bases fit TRBD2. CDR3 coding DNA: TGTGCCAGCAGCTTTTCGGGGACTAGCGGGGGGGCTCAAGATACGCAGTATTTT. Translating it yields CASSFSGTSGGAQDTQYF.